This T cell receptor (beta chain) was recovered during a study of shared clonotypes between healthy human individuals (dated by TCRdb to about 2020). In the study overall: Two women and a few men aged 18 to 49 years were included in the cohort. Different laboratories and diverse techniques were used to prepare libraries and sequence TCR repertoires, to increase sequencing depth and limit assay-specific biases. To estimate repertoire size and how much clonotype sharing occurs between individuals, the study deeply sequenced the blood TCR repertoires of five healthy adults. Per donor, leukapheresis produced somewhere between about 0.94 and 8.9 billion PBMCs. Per donor, three plates each were used for CD4 naive and CD4 memory, two for CD8 naive, and one for CD8 memory.

CD8 naive samples were obtained by positive selection for CCR7 among CD45RO-negative cells, yielding a CD45RA+CCR7+ population from which TemRA cells were excluded. The donors were healthy, HIV-negative adults with no recently reported acute infections or vaccinations. All donors were Caucasian adults living in Nashville, Tennessee, USA. After blood collection by leukapheresis, PBMCs were isolated using Ficoll-Histopaque density gradient centrifugation and then cryopreserved in the vapor phase of liquid nitrogen. Purity and quantity of every magnetically sorted T cell population were checked by analytical flow cytometry. Genomic DNA was isolated from each sorted fraction and quantified by UV absorbance on a Nanodrop 2000c. This clone was seen a single time. This clone's antigen is unknown. No base quality information exists; no much larger clone differs at one position. Using the deep immunoSEQ assay, multiplex PCR amplified TCR CDR3 regions from genomic DNA. For each cell subset, the extracted genomic DNA was distributed evenly across all wells of several immunoSEQ 96-well plates, and each plate served as one replicate. Each replicate PCR for sorted subsets received roughly 0.2 ug genomic DNA, equal to tens of thousands of T cell genomes. The purified libraries were quantified using a Qubit 3.0 fluorometer, sized with a Bioanalyzer 2100, and then quantified again using the KAPA Library Quantification kit. Every immunoSEQ 96-well plate was sequenced on a dedicated single-read 150-cycle Illumina NextSeq 550 flow cell. For the original study's pipeline: The immunoSEQ output contained only junctional sequences without quality scores, so filtering could not match that applied to full-length reads. To assign V/J genes and CDR3, sequences were annotated using PyIR, a Python wrapper for IgBLAST v1.9, with IMGT germline references. Reads with weak V/J assignments (E-value above 1e-6), missing CDR3, stop codons, out-of-frame junctions, or ambiguous translated residues were removed. V3J clonotypes were defined by identical inferred V gene, J gene, and CDR3 amino acid sequence. Percentage overlap between repertoires was calculated by dividing the number of shared unique clonotypes by the size of the smaller repertoire. Repertoire richness was assessed with RTK rarefaction, the Chao1 estimator, and Recon v2.1 estimates of unobserved clonotypes. Generation probabilities for all TCRbeta clonotypes obtained by the gDNA method from several donors were computed using OLGA. Here the immuneACCESS table is served through TCRdb, limited to in-frame sequences with V and J called. Missing clones are a known gap in these copies; in checked studies unresolved V genes cover under half, and the rest lacks a known reason. V and J calls plus clone size are reproduced from that table; the DNA served to infer D and trimming. The sample profile shows more than 550,000 clones; under 95% of them were found once. The top ten clones comprise approximately 24% of the sample.

The germline V gene specifies MNHEY as CDR1 and SVGAGI as CDR2. Taken from cysteine to phenylalanine, the CDR3 has 15 residues. Just CDR3 DNA is preserved here, 45 bases in frame from base 1. V loses 5 bases, J loses 3 bases, and the germline ends lie 16 bases apart. On the study overall, not on this receptor specifically: Compared with non-shared clonotypes, clonotypes shared by all four sorted-subset donors had higher generation probabilities. The genetic and exposure-history diversity represented was limited by the small number of donors. Sharing across a few donors was observed for 5% to 6.5% of naive CD4, over 3% of naive CD8, over 2% of memory CD4, and around 0.42% of memory CD8 clonotypes. Rarefaction of sorted-subset datasets indicated incomplete sequencing despite the large sequencing depth. Estimated clonotype richness was generally larger for naive than for memory subsets. Sampling was restricted to blood, and TCR repertoires in tissue are likely to differ from TCR repertoires in blood. Based on pairwise subsampling, the degree of clonotype sharing among donors was expected to be affected by sequencing depth.

Specimen: naive CD8+ T cells sorted from blood. What this sample's cell subset or site label stands for: CD45RA+CCR7+. The chain couples TRBV6-5 to TRBJ2-5; a tentative D call is TRBD2 (5 bases match). The source of this sequence is a man aged 30 to 45 in good health. For the CDR3, the sequence is CASSGSGFQKETQYF. The nucleotide sequence reads as follows: TGTGCCAGCAGTGGGTCGGGATTCCAAAAAGAGACCCAGTACTTC.